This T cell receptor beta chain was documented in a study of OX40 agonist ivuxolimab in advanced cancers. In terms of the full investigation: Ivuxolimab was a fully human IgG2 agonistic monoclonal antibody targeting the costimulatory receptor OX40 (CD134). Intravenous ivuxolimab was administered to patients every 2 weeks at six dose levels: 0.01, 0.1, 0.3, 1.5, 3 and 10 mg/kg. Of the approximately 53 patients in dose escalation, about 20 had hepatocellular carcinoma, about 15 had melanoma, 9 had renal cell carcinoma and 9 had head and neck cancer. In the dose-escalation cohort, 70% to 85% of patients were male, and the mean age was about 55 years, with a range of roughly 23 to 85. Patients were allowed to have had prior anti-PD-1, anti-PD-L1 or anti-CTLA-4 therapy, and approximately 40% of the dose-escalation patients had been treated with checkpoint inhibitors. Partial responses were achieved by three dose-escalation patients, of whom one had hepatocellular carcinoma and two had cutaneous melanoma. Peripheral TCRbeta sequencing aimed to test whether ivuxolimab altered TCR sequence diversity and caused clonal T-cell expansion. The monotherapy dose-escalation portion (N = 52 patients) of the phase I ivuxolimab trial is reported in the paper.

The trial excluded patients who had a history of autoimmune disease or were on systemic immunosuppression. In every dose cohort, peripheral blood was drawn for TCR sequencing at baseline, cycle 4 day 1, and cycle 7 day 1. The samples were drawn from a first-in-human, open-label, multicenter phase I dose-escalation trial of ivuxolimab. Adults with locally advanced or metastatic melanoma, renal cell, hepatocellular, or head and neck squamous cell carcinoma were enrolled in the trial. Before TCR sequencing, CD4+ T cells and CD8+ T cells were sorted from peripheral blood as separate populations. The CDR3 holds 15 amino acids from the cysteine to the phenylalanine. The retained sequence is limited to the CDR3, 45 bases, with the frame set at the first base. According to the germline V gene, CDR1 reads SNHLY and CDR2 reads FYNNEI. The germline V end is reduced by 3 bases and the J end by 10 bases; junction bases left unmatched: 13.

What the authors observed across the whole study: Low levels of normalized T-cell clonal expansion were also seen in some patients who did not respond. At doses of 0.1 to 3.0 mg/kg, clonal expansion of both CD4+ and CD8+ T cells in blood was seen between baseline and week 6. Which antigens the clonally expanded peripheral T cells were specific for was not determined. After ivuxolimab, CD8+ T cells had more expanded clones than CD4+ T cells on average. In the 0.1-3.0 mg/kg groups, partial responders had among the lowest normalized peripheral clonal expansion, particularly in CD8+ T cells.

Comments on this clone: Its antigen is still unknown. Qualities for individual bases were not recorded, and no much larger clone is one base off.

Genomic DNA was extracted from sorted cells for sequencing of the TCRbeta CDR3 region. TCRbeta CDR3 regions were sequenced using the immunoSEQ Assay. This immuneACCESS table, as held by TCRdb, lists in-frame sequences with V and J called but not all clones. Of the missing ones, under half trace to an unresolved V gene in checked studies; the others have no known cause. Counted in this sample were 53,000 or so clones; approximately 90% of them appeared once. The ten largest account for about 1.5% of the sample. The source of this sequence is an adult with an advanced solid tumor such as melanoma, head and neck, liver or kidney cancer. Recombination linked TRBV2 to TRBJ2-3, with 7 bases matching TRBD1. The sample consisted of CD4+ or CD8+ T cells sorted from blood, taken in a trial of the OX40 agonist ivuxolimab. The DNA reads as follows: TGTGCCAGCAGTGAGGAAGGGACAGCGATGAGTTCGCAGTATTTT. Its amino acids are CASSEEGTAMSSQYF.